These 4 T cell receptor beta chains originate from one sample sequenced in a study of OX40 agonist ivuxolimab in advanced cancers. The library was built by means of the immunoSEQ multiplex PCR assay. TCRdb retrieved this table from immuneACCESS and kept in-frame rearrangements only. Not all clones are present; in checked studies, unresolved V genes account for under half, and no reason is known for the remainder. This sample gives about 93,000 clones in total; about 90% of them show up just once. The ten largest account for roughly 0.5% of the sample. Specimen: CD4+ or CD8+ T cells sorted from blood, collected in a trial of the OX40 agonist ivuxolimab. These TCRs come from an adult with an advanced solid tumor such as melanoma, head and neck, liver or kidney cancer.

J is TRBJ2-3 and V is TRBV9; D is unclear. CDR3 size: 14 residues. Germline CDR1 SGDLS, CDR2 YYNGEE. Trimming took 0 bases from V and 2 from J, leaving 7 bases between them. CDR3: CASSVDGVTDTQYF. DNA of the CDR3: TGTGCCAGCAGCGTAGACGGAGTCACAGATACGCAGTATTTT.

CDR3 sequence: CASRTGLTEAFF. The CDR3 region has the DNA TGTGCCAGCAGAACAGGGTTGACTGAAGCTTTCTTT. The V and J genes are TRBV28 and TRBJ1-1; D might be TRBD1 (6 bases). The CDR3 contains 12 residues. CDR1 MDHEN and CDR2 SYDVKM come from the germline V gene. The V end was cut by 6 bases, the J end by 5 bases, with 10 bases between.

The chain is built from TRBV5-8 and TRBJ2-3, with D uncertain. Germline values: CDR1 SGHTS, CDR2 YDEGEE. The CDR3 runs to 11 residues. V lost 2 bases to trimming and J lost 5 bases, with 3 bases between them. In DNA form, the CDR3 reads TGTGCCAGCAGCTTTAAAGATACGCAGTATTTT. Protein: CASSFKDTQYF.

The V call is TRBV25-1, the J call TRBJ2-3; D is undetermined. The CDR3 sequence is 15 residues long. Trimming took off 1 base at V and 4 bases at J, with 12 bases between the two ends. Germline loops: CDR1 MGHDK, CDR2 SYGVNS. CDR3 sequence (DNA): TGTGCCAGCAGTGAATCCGGTCTAGACTCAGATACGCAGTATTTT. It translates to CASSESGLDSDTQYF.